This entry is about one T cell receptor (beta chain). Its antigen remains undetermined. Base qualities are not recorded, but no much larger clone differs from it by a single base. The source of the sample is a study of OX40 agonist ivuxolimab in advanced cancers. About the investigation overall: Ivuxolimab, which targeted the costimulatory receptor OX40 (CD134), was an agonistic, fully human IgG2 monoclonal antibody. The point of sequencing TCRbeta in the periphery was to test whether ivuxolimab changed TCR sequence diversity and drove clonal T-cell expansion. Intravenous ivuxolimab was administered to patients every 2 weeks at six dose levels: 0.01, 0.1, 0.3, 1.5, 3 and 10 mg/kg. Of the approximately 54 patients in dose escalation, about 20 had hepatocellular carcinoma, about 15 had melanoma, 9 had renal cell carcinoma and 9 had head and neck cancer. In the dose-escalation cohort, 65% to 90% of patients were male, and the mean age was around 60 years, with a range of roughly 20 to 85. The paper covers the monotherapy dose-escalation part of the phase I ivuxolimab trial, which included N of about 56 patients. Three dose-escalation patients achieved partial responses, one with hepatocellular carcinoma and two with cutaneous melanoma. Patients were allowed to have had prior anti-PD-1, anti-PD-L1 or anti-CTLA-4 therapy, and approximately 37% of the dose-escalation patients had been treated with checkpoint inhibitors.

Genomic DNA was isolated from the sorted cells so that the TCRbeta CDR3 region could be sequenced. The immunoSEQ Assay was used to sequence the TCRbeta CDR3 regions. Here the immuneACCESS table is served through TCRdb, limited to in-frame sequences with V and J called. Missing clones are a known gap in these copies; in checked studies unresolved V genes cover under half, and the rest lacks a known reason. This sample holds 50,000 or so clones; approximately 86% were observed only once. The biggest ten clones account for about 0.8% of the sample. Patients with a history of autoimmune disease or receiving systemic immunosuppression were excluded from the trial. Peripheral blood for TCR sequencing was collected from all dose cohorts at baseline, on cycle 4 day 1, and on cycle 7 day 1. The samples were taken from a phase I, first-in-human, multicenter, open-label dose-escalation trial of ivuxolimab. Adults with locally advanced or metastatic head and neck squamous cell, hepatocellular, melanoma or renal cell carcinoma were enrolled in the trial. CD4+ and CD8+ T cells were sorted separately from peripheral blood before TCR sequencing.

What the research found in general, with its limitations: Low levels of normalized T-cell clonal expansion were also seen in some patients who did not respond. Antigen specificity was not determined for the clonally expanded peripheral T cells. In the 0.1-3.0 mg/kg groups, partial responders were among the patients with the lowest normalized peripheral clonal expansion, particularly in CD8+ T cells. At doses of 0.1 to 3.0 mg/kg, clonal expansion of both CD4+ and CD8+ blood T cells was observed from baseline to week 6. After ivuxolimab, CD8+ T cells had more expanded clones than CD4+ T cells on average.

Sequenced material: CD4+ or CD8+ T cells sorted from blood, taken in a trial of the OX40 agonist ivuxolimab. This receptor was obtained from an adult with an advanced solid tumor such as melanoma, head and neck, liver or kidney cancer.

In nucleotides, the sequence is TGCACCGCCTCTTCAACAGATACGCAGTATTTT. Protein translation: CTASSTDTQYF. In this chain, TRBV20-1 is recombined with TRBJ2-3, with an unclear D gene assignment. Spanning cysteine to phenylalanine, the CDR3 consists of 11 amino acids. Only the CDR3 region is kept as DNA, spanning 33 bases read in frame from base 1. Looking up the germline V gene (reference sequence) yields CDR1 DFQATT and CDR2 SNEGSKA.